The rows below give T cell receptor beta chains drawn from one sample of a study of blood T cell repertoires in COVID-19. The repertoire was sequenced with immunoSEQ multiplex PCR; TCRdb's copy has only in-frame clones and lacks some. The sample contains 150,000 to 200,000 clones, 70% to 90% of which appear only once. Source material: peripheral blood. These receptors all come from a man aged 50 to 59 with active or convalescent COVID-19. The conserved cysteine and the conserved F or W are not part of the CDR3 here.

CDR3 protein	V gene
ASSLRQATYT	TRBV5-6
ASSRGQVHRYT	TRBV12-3/TRBV12-4
ASRTGQGGTEY	TRBV28
ASSPSLAGVDHEQF	TRBV5-5
ASSQEWTSGRTDTQY	TRBV3-1/TRBV3-2
ASSIPTSGGALQY	TRBV5-6
ASSRGDRKNTEAF	TRBV6-5
ASSLRTDQPQH	TRBV5-5
ASSISSGLGNYGYT	TRBV19
ASSEGAWEFSEAF	TRBV5-4
ASSVGLHNEQF	TRBV7-2
ASSLRGSSYNEQF	TRBV3-1/TRBV3-2
ASSPGTGRNTGELF	TRBV6-8
SAGTGNAAF	TRBV29-1
ASSLEVYSNQPQH	TRBV2
ASSGAEGTGDRTQY	TRBV2
ASSSGQSSYNEQF	TRBV6-6
ASSLTGGSYNSPLH	TRBV7-2
ASSLGLAGGTQY	TRBV7-3
ASSGPMNTEAF	TRBV9
AISELGGTSRNEQF	TRBV10-3
ASSLNRGAATDTQY	TRBV5-4
ASSLIGGYSNQPQH	TRBV19
ASSRNNRGPGEQY	TRBV7-6
ATSRGTGMDNEQF	TRBV15
ASSPFSGKTPDTQY	TRBV18
AWSVTAVPTNEKLF	TRBV30
ASSEDGGAYGYT	TRBV6-1
ASSGGGASQETQY	TRBV5-1
ASSGQRNTEAF	TRBV11-2
ASSTPGTVGLAGTNEQF	TRBV2
AWSRDSLYGYT	TRBV30
ASRGWTGDVEAF	TRBV28
ASSQEGQGDEAF	TRBV3-1/TRBV3-2
ASSFGQQNEQF	TRBV5-4
ASTPGRLAGVETKY	TRBV2
ASSLGTGNEQF	TRBV7-2